The 32 T cell receptor beta chains reported below all come from one sample, sequenced in a study of blood T cells in healthy people across ages. The use of a sample-barcoded 5' primer and a J-beta primer mix characterized a second PCR of roughly 7 to 12 cycles. From the 5' RACE reads, TCRdb called clonotypes with MiXCR, one entry per CDR3 protein. This repertoire shows 1.5 million to 2 million distinct CDR3 sequences, 49% found once; its top ten account for approximately 2%. The sequencing sample was made of blood. The receptors come from a woman between 35 and 50 years old in good health.

There are a few counts of this clonotype. The genes are TRBV20-1 and TRBJ2-1, with TRBD1 matching over 7 bases. The CDR3 is 18 residues long. The J segment lost 2 bases and the V segment lost 0 bases, leaving 13 bases of the junction unmatched. Germline CDR1 is DFQATT and CDR2 is SNEGSKA (reference sequence). CDR3 sequence (DNA): TGCAGTGCTAGAGAGAGAGGACCGACAGGGAATGCCTACAATGAGCAGTTCTTC. It translates to CSARERGPTGNAYNEQFF.

This clonotype was detected a few times. The chain joins TRBV7-9 to TRBJ2-1, with D possibly being TRBD1 (5 bases). The CDR3 is 12 residues long. Germline CDR1 reads SEHNR; CDR2 reads FQNEAQ (reference sequence). V was cut by 5 bases and J by 9 bases, with 11 bases left in between. CDR3 loop: CASSLRDSEQFF. CDR3 DNA: TGTGCCAGCAGCCTCAGGGATTCTGAGCAGTTCTTC.

The gene calls are TRBV9 and TRBJ2-7, with TRBD1 matching 12 bases. Trimming cost V 4 bases and J 7 bases; bases outside gene matches: 15. The CDR3 runs 17 residues. In germline, CDR1 is SGDLS, CDR2 YYNGEE. The CDR3 spells CASSSHHGTGGGWEQYF. As DNA, the CDR3 is TGTGCCAGCAGCTCTCACCATGGGACAGGGGGCGGTTGGGAGCAGTACTTC.

The chain links TRBV20-1 to TRBJ2-7; no clear D. CDR1 and CDR2 (germline): DFQATT, SNEGSKA (reference sequence). V was pared by 3 bases and J by 3 bases, with 15 bases between. CDR3 length: 14 residues. The CDR3 DNA reads TGCAGTGCTAGCCGTCACGTTACGTACTACGAGCAGTACTTC. It yields the protein CSASRHVTYYEQYF.

This clonotype was picked up a small number of times. This rearrangement joins TRBV7-2 to TRBJ2-1, with 7 bases aligning to TRBD2. This CDR3 spans 14 amino acids. Germline lookup yields CDR1 SGHTA and CDR2 FQGNSA. V gave up 5 bases and J gave up 7 bases; unmatched junction bases: 8. CDR3 in DNA: TGTGCCAGCAGCCCCGGGCGGCGGGGGAATGAGCAGTTCTTC. Amino acid sequence: CASSPGRRGNEQFF. Full variable domain (rest looked up from reference TRBV7-2 and TRBJ2-1): GAGVSQSPSNKVTEKGKDVELRCDPISGHTALYWYRQSLGQGLEFLIYFQGNSAPDKSGLPSDRFSAERTGGSVSTLTIQRTQQEDSAVYLCASSPGRRGNEQFFGPGTRLTVL.

Many counts were recorded for this clonotype. The chain has TRBV5-1 and TRBJ1-2; no firm D call. The CDR3 length is 11 residues. From germline, CDR1 is SGHRS and CDR2 YFSETQ. The V end lost 1 base, the J end lost 7 bases, and 5 bases lay between the germline ends. CDR3 coding DNA: TGCGCCAGCAGCTTGAATGGTGGCTACACCTTC. Amino acids: CASSLNGGYTF.

The CDR3 sequence: CASSPPADNEQFF. The CDR3 coding sequence is TGTGCCAGCAGCCCCCCGGCGGACAATGAGCAGTTCTTC. The chain carries TRBV13 and TRBJ2-1; D is unresolved. The V and J ends lost 5 bases and 5 bases respectively, with 10 bases between them. The germline CDR1 and CDR2 sequences are PRHDT and FYEKMQ (reference sequence). The CDR3 is made up of 13 amino acids.

This clonotype was counted only a few times. The gene calls are TRBV7-2 and TRBJ2-6; D is tentatively TRBD1 or TRBD2 (5 bases each). The germline V gene encodes CDR1 SGHTA and CDR2 FQGNSA. This CDR3 region has 17 residues. V lost 7 bases and J lost 4, with 20 bases in between. As DNA, the CDR3 is TGTGCCAGCACTAAGCGTTGGGGGTCCGGCGGGGCCAACGTCCTGACTTTC. Translated: CASTKRWGSGGANVLTF.

This clonotype has just a few counts. The chain carries TRBV4-2 and TRBJ2-5; TRBD2 is a possible D gene (5 bases). Germline loops: CDR1 LGHNA, CDR2 YNFKEQ. V was clipped by 3 bases and J by 1 base, with 9 bases between them. The CDR3 consists of 14 residues. For the CDR3, the DNA is TGTGCCAGCAGCCAGAGGACTCTCCAAGAGACCCAGTACTTC. Translating gives CASSQRTLQETQYF.

This clonotype was seen just once. The rearrangement joins TRBV20-1 to TRBJ2-5; unclear D gene. The CDR3 covers 13 residues. Germline values: CDR1 DFQATT, CDR2 SNEGSKA (reference sequence). Trimming cost V 6 bases and J 1 base, with 12 bases left between them. CDR3 amino acids: CSALGRFQETQYF. As DNA, the CDR3 is TGCAGTGCACTCGGACGGTTCCAAGAGACCCAGTACTTC.

This clonotype was seen more than once but under ten times. This chain joins TRBV27 and TRBJ2-6, with TRBD1 identical over 9 bases. Germline assignment: CDR1 MNHEY and CDR2 SMNVEV (reference sequence). The ends lost 5 bases at V and 3 bases at J; junction bases unmatched: 11. This CDR3 is 18 amino acids long. The chain's CDR3 is CASSDPGQGSGGANVLTF. The CDR3 DNA follows: TGTGCCAGCAGTGATCCGGGACAGGGATCTGGTGGGGCCAACGTCCTGACTTTC.

The chain uses TRBV6-5 and TRBJ2-7, with D perhaps TRBD2 (6 bases). The CDR3 extends over 13 amino acids. Trimming removed 8 bases at V and 3 bases at J, with 14 bases between. CDR1 and CDR2 (germline): MNHEY, SVGAGI. The DNA for the CDR3 is TGTGCCAGCGGAGGGGACCGCTACTACGAGCAGTACTTC. Its translation: CASGGDRYYEQYF.

The sample holds a few counts of this clonotype. V gene TRBV7-2 combines with J gene TRBJ1-2, with 8 bases that match TRBD1. The J segment lost 1 base and the V segment lost 5 bases, leaving 9 bases of the junction unmatched. The CDR3 loop spans 16 amino acids. Germline V lookup: CDR1 SGHTA, CDR2 FQGNSA. The CDR3 DNA sequence: TGTGCCAGCAGCCACGCAGGGACAGGAGATAACTATGGCTACACCTTC. Protein: CASSHAGTGDNYGYTF.

The V and J genes are TRBV29-1 and TRBJ2-1; 9 nucleotides agree with TRBD1. From germline, CDR1 is SQVTM and CDR2 ANQGSEA. The CDR3 has 14 amino acids. Trimming took 5 bases from V and 8 from J; bases not matched to a gene: 10. DNA of the CDR3: TGCAGCGTTCACCGGGACAGGGTCCACGATGAGCAGTTCTTC. It encodes CSVHRDRVHDEQFF.

The chain combines TRBV25-1 with TRBJ1-6; D ambiguous. The germline V gene encodes CDR1 MGHDK and CDR2 SYGVNS. The CDR3 consists of 13 residues. V lost 4 bases and J lost 8, with 9 bases in between. The CDR3 loop reads CASSGRWDSPLHF. DNA of the CDR3: TGTGCCAGCAGTGGTAGATGGGATTCACCCCTCCACTTT. Using reference TRBV25-1 and TRBJ1-6 for the parts outside the CDR3, the full variable domain is EADIYQTPRYLVIGTGKKITLECSQTMGHDKMYWYQQDPGMELHLIHYSYGVNSTEKGDLSSESTVSRIRTEHFPLTLESARPSHTSQYLCASSGRWDSPLHFGNGTRLTVT.

J is TRBJ2-7 and V is TRBV24-1; tentatively, D is TRBD1 (5 bases). CDR1 KGHDR and CDR2 SFDVKD come from the germline V gene. There are 13 residues in the CDR3. The germline V and J ends were trimmed by 5 bases and 4 bases, with 11 bases remaining between them. The CDR3 DNA reads TGTGCCACCAGTGGCCCGCAGGGATACGAGCAGTACTTC. Amino acid sequence: CATSGPQGYEQYF.

CDR3 sequence reads: CASSQREVPMIQYF. In DNA form, the CDR3 reads TGTGCCAGCAGCCAGCGGGAGGTCCCAATGATTCAGTACTTC. The rearrangement uses TRBV11-2 and TRBJ2-4; the match to TRBD2 covers 9 bases. Germline trimming cut 5 bases from V and 10 bases from J; bases unmatched to any gene: 9. The germline CDR1 and CDR2 sequences are SGHAT and FQNNGV. The CDR3 covers 14 residues.

This clonotype was observed a handful of times. J is TRBJ2-7 and V is TRBV4-1; TRBD1 matches at 11 bases. The CDR3 consists of 15 residues. V dropped 2 bases and J dropped 2; count of bases not matched to a gene: 2. CDR1 and CDR2 (germline): MGHRA, YSYEKL. CDR3 in DNA: TGCGCCAGCAGCCAATTGGACAGGGGGCCCTACGAGCAGTACTTC. Protein product: CASSQLDRGPYEQYF.

For this clonotype: The junction and the germline gene differ at one end; a read error may be behind it. This chain joins TRBV27 and TRBJ2-6, with D maybe TRBD1 (6 bases). There are 14 residues in the CDR3. Germline V gene data show CDR1 as MNHEY and CDR2 as SMNVEV (reference sequence). CDR3 sequence: CASRGTSGANVLTF. The DNA for the CDR3 is TGCGCCAGCAGGGGAACCTCTGGGGCCAACGTCCTGACTTTC.

The chain carries TRBV24-1 and TRBJ1-5, with unresolved D. CDR3 length equals 11 residues. The germline V gene encodes CDR1 KGHDR and CDR2 SFDVKD. V lost 6 bases, J lost 6 bases, and 5 bases lay in between. This chain's CDR3 is CATSSGQPQHF. CDR3 nucleotide sequence: TGTGCCACCAGTTCGGGTCAGCCCCAGCATTTT.

V and J are TRBV7-2 and TRBJ2-7, with D possibly being TRBD1 (6 bases). The V and J ends lost 4 bases and 4 bases respectively, with 17 bases between them. Germline CDR1 reads SGHTA; CDR2 reads FQGNSA. The CDR3 is 15 residues long. CDR3 nucleotides: TGTGCCAGCAGCTCCCAACAGGGATCGAGGTACGAGCAGTACTTC. It is translated as CASSSQQGSRYEQYF.

A few counts support this clonotype. The gene calls are TRBV5-1 and TRBJ2-5, with D uncertain. This CDR3 is 14 amino acids long. In germline, CDR1 is SGHRS, CDR2 YFSETQ. Trimming took 6 bases from V and 5 from J, leaving 17 bases between them. CDR3 residues: CASTPDPGMETQYF. The CDR3 nucleotides are TGCGCCAGCACCCCGGACCCGGGTATGGAGACCCAGTACTTC.

The chain combines TRBV4-2 with TRBJ1-6; 8 positions agree with TRBD1. After removal of 4 bases from V and 9 bases from J, the junction contained 5 bases not matched to a gene. Germline-derived CDR1 and CDR2 are LGHNA and YNFKEQ. The CDR3 has 14 residues. Here the CDR3 reads CASSPDRDGSPLHF. CDR3 nucleotide sequence: TGTGCCAGCAGCCCGGACAGGGATGGTTCACCCCTCCACTTT.

CDR3 nucleotides: TGCGCCAGCAGCCAAGGGGGGATAGGGAGGGGCATGAACACTGAAGCTTTCTTT. It yields the protein CASSQGGIGRGMNTEAFF. This sequence joins TRBV4-3 and TRBJ1-1, with D perhaps matching TRBD1 (5 bases). The V end was cut by 1 base, the J end by 0 bases, with 18 bases between. The V gene's germline CDR1 is LGHNA and CDR2 YSLEER. The CDR3 sequence is 18 residues long.

The chain links TRBV6-2 or TRBV6-3 to TRBJ2-3, with a possible D match to TRBD2 (5 bases). The CDR3 is made up of 14 amino acids. The germline V gene has CDR1 MNHEY and CDR2 SVGEGT. With 3 bases removed from V and 4 bases from J, the gap between germline ends came to 11 bases. The CDR3 DNA sequence: TGTGCCAGCAGTTATTTTAGCGCCGCAGATACGCAGTATTTT. This gives the protein CASSYFSAADTQYF.

This chain connects TRBV29-1 to TRBJ1-4, with D possibly matching TRBD1 (5 bases). The CDR3 spans 15 residues. V lost 6 bases and J 1 base, leaving 15 bases between the germline ends. The germline V gene has CDR1 SQVTM and CDR2 ANQGSEA. This CDR3 is CSVGTMRGTNEKLFF. The CDR3 DNA sequence: TGCAGCGTGGGGACTATGAGGGGAACTAATGAAAAACTGTTTTTT.

The chain links TRBV11-2 to TRBJ2-4; D not resolved. The J call may be incorrect, as the DNA end agrees better with TRBJ2-5. The CDR3 loop spans 15 amino acids. Per germline, CDR1 SGHAT and CDR2 FQNNGV. In DNA, the CDR3 is TGTGCCAGCAGCTTAATGTCCGTGATTACAGAGACCCAGTACTTC. Translated: CASSLMSVITETQYF.

This clonotype turned up a few times. The J gene is TRBJ2-1, the V gene TRBV7-2, with D maybe TRBD1 (5 bases). Trimming shortened V by 5 bases and J by 7 bases, and 12 bases separated the two germline ends. Germline V gives CDR1 SGHTA, CDR2 FQGNSA. The CDR3 has 13 residues. The CDR3 reads CASSLPAGNEQFF. Written as DNA, the CDR3 is TGTGCCAGCAGCCTCCCCGCAGGGAATGAGCAGTTCTTC.

With regard to this clonotype: The junction differs from germline at one of its ends, possibly a read error. V is TRBV7-2 and J is TRBJ2-1, with D maybe TRBD2 (6 bases). This CDR3 region has 17 residues. Germline lookup yields CDR1 SGHTA and CDR2 FQGNSA. The CDR3 loop reads CAGSLALAGSSYNEQFF. In nucleotides, the CDR3 is TGTGCCGGCAGCTTAGCGCTCGCGGGGAGCTCCTACAATGAGCAGTTCTTC.

V is TRBV7-2 and J is TRBJ2-2; TRBD1 or TRBD2 may be the D gene (6 bases each). The V gene lost 5 bases and the J gene lost 3 bases, with 10 bases spanning the gap. This CDR3 comprises 14 residues. CDR1 and CDR2 (germline): SGHTA, FQGNSA. The CDR3 nucleotides read TGTGCCAGCAGCGCGGGACATTACACCGGGGAGCTGTTTTTT. This encodes CASSAGHYTGELFF.

The genes are TRBV6-6 and TRBJ1-2, with D perhaps matching TRBD1 (5 bases). Germline V gene sequence: CDR1 MNHNY, CDR2 SVGAGI (reference sequence). CDR3 length: 12 amino acids. Trimming removed 8 bases at V and 2 bases at J, with 9 bases between. The CDR3 loop is CASGQGNYGYTF. The DNA of the CDR3 is TGTGCCAGCGGCCAGGGAAACTATGGCTACACCTTC.

The chain uses TRBV18 and TRBJ2-5; 7 positions match TRBD1. The J call may be faulty, since TRBJ2-7 better matches the DNA end. CDR1 and CDR2 from the germline V gene are KGHSH and LQKENI. The CDR3 runs 15 residues. Here the CDR3 DNA reads TGTGCCAGCTCCGCCGCCGGGACAGCAACCTACGAGCAGTACTTC. Protein sequence: CASSAAGTATYEQYF.